Listed below are T cell receptor beta chains from one sample, sequenced in a study of blood T cell repertoires in COVID-19. The repertoire was sequenced with immunoSEQ multiplex PCR; TCRdb's copy has only in-frame clones and lacks some. This sample has about 330,000 clones, with about 89% found just once. Sequences were obtained from PBMCs or T cells enriched from blood (not recorded which). These receptor sequences come from a woman aged 25-40 years who had recovered from COVID-19. The CDR3 runs from the conserved cysteine through the conserved F or W.

V	J	CDR3
TRBV4-2	TRBJ1-2	CASRPPGQGNYGYTF
TRBV5-5	TRBJ2-1	CASSLDYPAPPEQFF
TRBV4-2	TRBJ1-6	CASSQSGVSPLHF
TRBV19	TRBJ2-5	CASSQGSFRAETQYF
TRBV6-5	TRBJ2-1	CASSLRQGARDEQFF
TRBV4-3	TRBJ1-1	CASSQENRGYDTEAFF
TRBV4-1	TRBJ1-2	CASSPYLVDYGYTF
TRBV7-3	TRBJ2-2	CASSLTGDSINTGELFF
TRBV2	TRBJ2-5	CASKRGGGALQETQYF
TRBV27	TRBJ1-2	CASRILGTGAPNYGYTF
TRBV5-4	TRBJ2-7	CASSSGAYEQYF
TRBV7-9	TRBJ2-2	CASRLGPSGETGELFF
TRBV19	TRBJ1-5	CASSPTLSGGGNQPQHF
TRBV7-9	TRBJ2-7	CASTNRPYEQYF
TRBV19	TRBJ1-1	CASSITRTPNTEAFF
TRBV9	TRBJ1-5	CASSQIEGDNQPQHF
TRBV6-5	TRBJ1-5	CASSYLGYSNQPQHF
TRBV11-2	TRBJ2-3	CASSLVEGLAGRATDTQYF
TRBV6-5	TRBJ1-1	CASTRSREAFF
TRBV7-8	TRBJ2-7	CASSSWVGRDRVYEQYF
TRBV6-1	TRBJ2-2	CASSELGGPTGELFF
TRBV6-2/TRBV6-3	TRBJ1-1	CASSYRVRTEAFF
TRBV30	TRBJ2-7	CAWSNIPGQGYF
TRBV12-3/TRBV12-4	TRBJ1-5	CASSGGGEEHF
TRBV11-3	TRBJ2-7	CASSRSKLHEQYF
TRBV7-2	TRBJ1-6	CASSTLTGGYSPLHF
TRBV4-2	TRBJ1-3	CASSHKSESGNTIYF
TRBV29-1	TRBJ1-1	CSVEGKTGTVNTEAFF
TRBV6-5	TRBJ2-7	CASRSDRGYEQYF
TRBV14	TRBJ1-1	CASSHTGPTEAFF
TRBV30	TRBJ1-4	CAWSVGGGSEKLFF
TRBV4-3	TRBJ1-3	CASSQGGDGNTIYF
TRBV27	TRBJ1-2	CASSADRGWGYTF
TRBV6-5	TRBJ1-3	CASRHRQGPAYF
TRBV11-3	TRBJ1-1	CASSPRGRANTEAFF
TRBV3-1/TRBV3-2	TRBJ2-5	CASSPNSGGKKETQYF
TRBV4-1	TRBJ2-3	CASSQGVQGKLSTDTQYF
TRBV10-1	TRBJ1-1	CASTREGSAEAFF
TRBV28	TRBJ1-6	CASIRQNHNSPLHF
TRBV10-3	TRBJ2-7	CATEQGARYEQYF
TRBV24-1	TRBJ2-3	CATSDRMGGIDTQYF
TRBV5-1	TRBJ2-7	CASSLGPRTVYEQYF
TRBV7-2	TRBJ1-6	CASSRVGANSPLHF
TRBV6-2/TRBV6-3	TRBJ1-3	CASSYRSSSGNTIYF
TRBV9	TRBJ1-1	CASSAAGGVNTEAFF
TRBV27	TRBJ2-2	CASSFDRADTGELFF
TRBV5-1	TRBJ2-1	CASSLGGVRSSYNEQFF